The 26 T cell receptor beta chains below all came from one sample that was sequenced in a study of blood T cells in healthy people across ages. Sample-barcoded 5' priming and a J-beta primer mix drove a second PCR of roughly 6 to 12 cycles. TCRdb called the 5' RACE reads again in MiXCR, with one record for every CDR3 protein. The sample contains hundreds of thousands of distinct CDR3 sequences, about 27% of which appear only once. These data are also associated with another study on T cells of mothers and their children.

Sequencing was carried out using blood. These receptors all stem from a boy aged 2 to 10 in good health.

This clonotype was seen more than once but under ten times. The rearrangement uses TRBV27 and TRBJ1-4, with a tentative D call TRBD1 (6 bases). CDR3 length: 15 residues. Germline values: CDR1 MNHEY, CDR2 SMNVEV (reference sequence). V dropped 4 bases and J dropped 7 bases, with 16 bases sitting between them. The DNA of the CDR3 is TGTGCCAGCAGTTCAGTTGGGGGGCGGATTGAAAAACTGTTTTTT. Amino acid sequence: CASSSVGGRIEKLFF.

This clonotype occurred a few times. The rearrangement joins TRBV7-9 to TRBJ1-1, with 7 bases lining up with TRBD1. Germline CDR1 SEHNR, CDR2 FQNEAQ (reference sequence). The CDR3 has 14 residues. J was trimmed by 7 bases and V by 4 bases; bases with no gene match: 9. The CDR3, as DNA: TGTGCCAGCAGCTGGGACGACAGGGCCCGTGAAGCTTTCTTT. It yields the protein CASSWDDRAREAFF.

This clonotype was seen only a few times. The J gene is TRBJ2-5, the V gene TRBV5-6; D might be TRBD2 (6 bases). Germline V gives CDR1 SGHDT, CDR2 YYEEEE. The germline V and J ends were trimmed by 3 bases and 1 base, with 22 bases remaining between them. CDR3 length: 18 amino acids. The CDR3 reads CASSCSDRFRDCQETQYF. CDR3 DNA sequence: TGTGCCAGCAGCTGCTCGGACCGTTTCCGGGACTGCCAAGAGACCCAGTACTTC.

The chain recombines TRBV7-8 with TRBJ1-5, with D possibly matching TRBD1 (5 bases). Looked up from germline, CDR1 is SGHVS and CDR2 is FQNEAQ. CDR3 length: 18 amino acids. Between the trimmed V and J ends, which lost 1 base and 0 bases, there was a span of 16 bases. The CDR3 DNA follows: TGTGCCAGCAGCTTAGACGGGTCAGGGTATTATAGCAATCAGCCCCAGCATTTT. Protein sequence: CASSLDGSGYYSNQPQHF.

This chain links TRBV12-3 or TRBV12-4 with TRBJ2-3, with TRBD2 matching over 13 bases. The CDR3 runs to 19 residues. V shed 5 bases and J 0 bases; nucleotides not matched to a gene: 11. The CDR3: CASSPQPGLAGSSTDTQYF. The CDR3 DNA is TGTGCCAGCAGTCCCCAGCCGGGACTAGCGGGATCGAGCACAGATACGCAGTATTTT.

The chain couples TRBV14 to TRBJ2-1; D ambiguous. There are 15 residues in the CDR3. Trimming took 0 bases from V and 2 from J, leaving 8 bases between them. Germline V gives CDR1 SGHDN, CDR2 FVKESK. This CDR3 is CASSQEGFPYNEQFF. The CDR3 nucleotides read TGTGCCAGCAGCCAAGAGGGGTTCCCCTACAATGAGCAGTTCTTC.

This clonotype appeared a few times. The chain combines TRBV6-2 or TRBV6-3 with TRBJ2-3, with D hard to call. Germline V lookup: CDR1 MNHEY, CDR2 SVGEGT. Trimming left V 4 bases short and J 5 bases short, with 10 bases between. The CDR3 runs 13 residues. The CDR3 sequence: CASSLGRGDTQYF. The CDR3 coding sequence is TGTGCCAGCAGTTTAGGCCGAGGAGATACGCAGTATTTT.

This chain uses TRBV13 with TRBJ1-1; 9 nucleotides line up with TRBD1. The CDR3 loop spans 14 amino acids. Looked up from germline, CDR1 is PRHDT and CDR2 is FYEKMQ (reference sequence). The V gene end was trimmed by 5 bases and the J gene end by 1 base; junction bases not matched to a gene: 2. The CDR3 region is CASSGGQGNTEAFF. The CDR3 bases are TGTGCCAGCAGCGGGGGACAGGGGAACACTGAAGCTTTCTTT.

V is TRBV19 and J is TRBJ2-7; 8 nucleotides match TRBD1. After removal of 5 bases from V and 12 bases from J, the junction contained 9 bases not matched to a gene. CDR1 LNHDA and CDR2 SQIVND come from the germline V gene (reference sequence). The CDR3 is 12 residues long. The CDR3 protein is CASSSGTGGRYF. In nucleotides, the CDR3 is TGTGCCAGTAGTTCCGGGACAGGAGGTCGGTACTTC.

As DNA, the CDR3 is TGTGCCAGCAGCTACAGGGTTAGCACTGAAGCTTTCTTT. It is translated as CASSYRVSTEAFF. The rearrangement links TRBV7-9 to TRBJ1-1, with D possibly TRBD1 on 6 matching bases. Germline V gene lookup returns CDR1 SEHNR and CDR2 FQNEAQ (reference sequence). There are 13 residues in the CDR3. Trimming cost V 4 bases and J 4 bases, with 10 bases left between them.

J is TRBJ2-3 and V is TRBV15; no reliable D call. CDR1 is LNHNV and CDR2 is YYDKDF in the germline V gene (reference sequence). Trimming left V 2 bases short and J 4 bases short, with 7 bases between. This CDR3 is 13 amino acids long. The CDR3 DNA sequence: TGTGCCACCAGCAGATCCCCCTCAGATACGCAGTATTTT. Its translation: CATSRSPSDTQYF.

The chain joins TRBV5-1 to TRBJ2-1, with D perhaps matching TRBD1 or TRBD2 (5 bases each). This CDR3 contains 12 residues. Germline V gene sequence: CDR1 SGHRS, CDR2 YFSETQ. The germline V and J ends were trimmed by 4 bases and 12 bases, with 14 bases remaining between them. CDR3 nucleotide sequence: TGCGCCAGCAGCCCTGGGACCCCGGGGCAGTTCTTC. This encodes CASSPGTPGQFF.

A few counts support this clonotype. V gene TRBV27 combines with J gene TRBJ1-1; a weak D match, TRBD1 (6 bases). Germline CDR1 reads MNHEY; CDR2 reads SMNVEV (reference sequence). This CDR3 spans 13 amino acids. Trimming pared 5 bases from V and 5 bases from J, leaving 12 bases between. The CDR3 region has the DNA TGTGCCAGCAGTCTTTTGGGGGCGACTGAAGCTTTCTTT. Translated: CASSLLGATEAFF.

The chain joins TRBV10-3 to TRBJ2-5, with 13 nucleotides matching TRBD2. V shed 6 bases and J 4 bases; nucleotides not matched to a gene: 5. The length of the CDR3 is 15 residues. Germline CDR1 and CDR2: ENHRY and SYGVKD. In nucleotides, the CDR3 is TGTGCCATCAGCCTCACTAGCGGGAGGGCAGAGACCCAGTACTTC. Its translation is CAISLTSGRAETQYF.

This clonotype was picked up a small number of times. This chain links TRBV25-1 with TRBJ2-5; the match to TRBD2 covers 8 bases. The assigned J gene may be wrong: the sequence end matches TRBJ2-1 better. The CDR3 is made up of 14 amino acids. Germline CDR1 and CDR2: MGHDK and SYGVNS. CDR3 bases: TGTGCCAGCAAAGGGAGCGGGAGTTACAATGAGCAGTTCTTC. Its protein is CASKGSGSYNEQFF.

The chain carries TRBV20-1 and TRBJ2-2, with D uncertain. This CDR3 has 16 amino acids. The germline gives CDR1 DFQATT, CDR2 SNEGSKA (reference sequence). The ends were cut back, 6 bases at V and 3 bases at J, with 20 bases in the middle. Written as DNA, the CDR3 is TGCAGTGCAGAGTCGAGTCGGCAGAATTACACCGGGGAGCTGTTTTTT. This codes for CSAESSRQNYTGELFF.

As to this clonotype: One junction end does not reproduce the germline sequence, and a read error may be involved. The chain has TRBV7-9 and TRBJ2-5, with 9 bases identical to TRBD1. CDR3 length: 11 residues. Germline CDR1 reads SEHNR; CDR2 reads FQNEAQ (reference sequence). Here the CDR3 DNA reads TGTGCCAGCAGCTTAAGGGACAGGGTATTCTTC. Translation: CASSLRDRVFF. The full variable domain, rest sourced from reference TRBV7-9 and TRBJ2-5, is DTGVSQNPRHKITKRGQNVTFRCDPISEHNRLYWYRQTLGQGPEFLTYFQNEAQLEKSRLLSDRFSAERPKGSFSTLEIQRTEQGDSAMYLCASSLRDRVFFGPGTRLLVL.

The CDR3 loop reads CASGLFLTTDTQYF. The CDR3 DNA is TGCGCCAGCGGACTTTTCCTTACCACAGATACGCAGTATTTT. The chain is built from TRBV5-1 and TRBJ2-3; possible D gene TRBD2, 5 bases. CDR1 and CDR2 (germline): SGHRS, YFSETQ. V shed 7 bases and J shed 2 bases, with 14 bases lying between them. The length of the CDR3 is 14 residues.

This clonotype occurred many times. The chain joins TRBV7-9 to TRBJ1-1; D unresolved. Germline V gene sequence: CDR1 SEHNR, CDR2 FQNEAQ (reference sequence). The CDR3 has 13 amino acids. V gave up 5 bases and J gave up 5 bases, with 12 bases separating them. The CDR3 DNA reads TGTGCCAGCAGCCCCTCGGCCGGGACTGAAGCTTTCTTT. Protein sequence: CASSPSAGTEAFF.

The V gene is TRBV7-9, the J gene TRBJ1-2; D is possibly TRBD1 (5 bases). The V and J ends lost 8 bases and 1 base respectively, with 14 bases between them. Germline CDR1 reads SEHNR; CDR2 reads FQNEAQ (reference sequence). CDR3 size: 14 residues. CDR3 residues: CASHPGLLNYGYTF. The CDR3 nucleotides read TGTGCCAGCCATCCGGGACTCCTTAACTATGGCTACACCTTC.

There are many counts of this clonotype. This chain joins TRBV12-3 or TRBV12-4 and TRBJ1-2; no clear D gene. The CDR3 loop spans 13 amino acids. The ends were cut back, 0 bases at V and 7 bases at J, with 9 bases in the middle. The CDR3, as DNA: TGTGCCAGCAGTTTAGCAGGAATTGGTGGCTACACCTTC. Translating gives CASSLAGIGGYTF.

This clonotype was picked up many times. V is TRBV18 and J is TRBJ2-4, with D maybe TRBD2 (6 bases). The V and J ends lost 2 bases and 5 bases respectively, with 10 bases between them. The CDR3 is 14 amino acids. CDR1 and CDR2 from the germline V gene are KGHSH and LQKENI. CDR3 loop: CASSPSGVENIQYF. The CDR3 DNA is TGTGCCAGCTCACCATCGGGGGTAGAAAACATTCAGTACTTC.

CDR3 in amino acids: CASSQEGLAGRETQYF. The CDR3, as DNA: TGTGCCAGCAGCCAAGAGGGTCTAGCGGGGAGGGAGACCCAGTACTTC. The V and J genes are TRBV4-2 and TRBJ2-5; 9 nucleotides align to TRBD2. Germline loops: CDR1 LGHNA, CDR2 YNFKEQ. The CDR3 is 16 residues long. J was trimmed by 5 bases and V by 0 bases; bases with no gene match: 7.

This clonotype has more than one count but fewer than ten. The rearrangement uses TRBV6-2 or TRBV6-3 and TRBJ2-2; D unclear. CDR1 is MNHEY and CDR2 is SVGEGT in the germline V gene. Trimming took 1 base from V and 6 from J, leaving 6 bases between them. This CDR3 has 13 residues. The CDR3 spells CASSYYHAGELFF. The CDR3 DNA reads TGTGCCAGCAGTTACTACCATGCCGGGGAGCTGTTTTTT.

The chain has TRBV2 and TRBJ2-5; D is undetermined. Trimming stripped 5 bases from V and 4 bases from J, with 11 bases between. CDR1 and CDR2 (germline): SNHLY, FYNNEI. This CDR3 is 13 amino acids long. The CDR3 protein is CASSKDWAETQYF. CDR3 DNA sequence: TGTGCCAGCAGTAAAGATTGGGCAGAGACCCAGTACTTC.

This rearrangement joins TRBV12-3 or TRBV12-4 to TRBJ2-5; the D gene is possibly TRBD1 (5 bases). Trimming removed 1 base from V and 9 bases from J, with 12 bases in between. CDR3 length: 13 amino acids. This CDR3 reads CASSLEAPGPQYF. For the CDR3, the DNA is TGTGCCAGCAGTTTAGAGGCACCAGGGCCCCAGTACTTC.